This TCR beta chain comes out of a study of T cells in Graves' hyperthyroidism and ophthalmopathy. General study results and limits: Patients with ophthalmopathy were separated from those with stable hyperthyroidism by a 13 V-J model.

Regions amplified from RNA transcripts were the TCR beta CDR3 regions. First-round RT-PCR targeting the TCR CDR3 was performed with the HTBI primer set. TCRdb redid the calling of the multiplex PCR reads with MiXCR, one entry per CDR3 protein. The sample includes over 350,000 distinct CDR3 sequences, about a fifth of them seen just once. CDR3 size: 14 residues. Germline V CDR1 and CDR2: DFQATT, SNEGSKA (reference sequence). V was pared by 5 bases and J by 4 bases, with 8 bases of the junction left unmatched. The table lists this clonotype with many counts. What it recognizes is unknown. J is TRBJ2-3 and V is TRBV20-1, with 8 positions matching TRBD1. The TCR comes from a man between 18 and 35 years old with Graves' ophthalmopathy. The material sequenced was blood. The CDR3 DNA follows: TGCAGTGCTGCGCGGACAGGGTCAGCAGATACGCAGTATTTT. Amino acid sequence: CSAARTGSADTQYF.